Listed below are T cell receptor beta chains from one sample, sequenced in a study of blood T cells in healthy people across ages. MiXCR, applied by TCRdb to the 5' RACE reads, yields one record per CDR3 protein. This sample has under 750,000 distinct CDR3 sequences, with roughly 43% found just once. Specimen: blood. The origin of the receptors is an elderly man in good health. CDR3s include the opening cysteine and the closing phenylalanine or tryptophan. The order of the fields is clone size, CDR3 length, J gene, D gene, V gene, CDR3 DNA, CDR3 protein. The D gene is left open where the match is weak. Rows give clone size only sometimes, using once, few, many, or a class for an expanded clone.

abundance: few; len: 19; j_gene: TRBJ1-5; d_gene: .; v_gene: TRBV6-5; CDR3nt: TGTGCCAGCAGTTCCAACAGGGCCGCGGGCGCCTATAGCAATCAGCCCCAGCATTTT; CDR3aa: CASSSNRAAGAYSNQPQHF
abundance: .; len: 14; j_gene: TRBJ2-5; d_gene: .; v_gene: TRBV3-1; CDR3nt: TGTGCCAGCAGCCCGGACCATTACCAAGAGACCCAGTACTTC; CDR3aa: CASSPDHYQETQYF
abundance: .; len: 15; j_gene: TRBJ2-1; d_gene: TRBD2; v_gene: TRBV20-1; CDR3nt: TGCAGTGCTATAGATAGCGGGGGCAAAGACAATGAGCAGTTCTTC; CDR3aa: CSAIDSGGKDNEQFF
abundance: .; len: 12; j_gene: TRBJ2-5; d_gene: TRBD2; v_gene: TRBV29-1; CDR3nt: TGCAGCGTCCGGACTAGCGGGAGTGAGCAGTACTTC; CDR3aa: CSVRTSGSEQYF
abundance: .; len: 15; j_gene: TRBJ2-3; d_gene: TRBD2; v_gene: TRBV6-2/TRBV6-3; CDR3nt: TGTGCCAGCAGAAGAGCGGGAGATGAGGCAGATACGCAGTATTTT; CDR3aa: CASRRAGDEADTQYF
abundance: few; len: 12; j_gene: TRBJ2-7; d_gene: .; v_gene: TRBV20-1; CDR3nt: TGCAGCGCGCGGCTATCATCCTACGAGCAGTACTTC; CDR3aa: CSARLSSYEQYF
abundance: .; len: 11; j_gene: TRBJ2-7; d_gene: .; v_gene: TRBV2; CDR3nt: TGTGCCAGCGGTAGGGGTTACGAGCAGTACTTC; CDR3aa: CASGRGYEQYF
abundance: few; len: 14; j_gene: TRBJ2-7; d_gene: .; v_gene: TRBV29-1; CDR3nt: TGCAGCGAGAAGAACAGTGGGGGGTCCTACGAGCAGTACTTC; CDR3aa: CSEKNSGGSYEQYF
abundance: few; len: 15; j_gene: TRBJ2-1; d_gene: .; v_gene: TRBV9; CDR3nt: TGTGCCAGCAGCCCTCCGACAGGAGGGGGGAATGAGCAGTTCTTC; CDR3aa: CASSPPTGGGNEQFF
abundance: .; len: 19; j_gene: TRBJ2-6; d_gene: TRBD2; v_gene: TRBV12-5; CDR3nt: TGTGCTAGTGCCATAATAACGAAGGGAGGGGACCGTGGGGCCAACGTCCTGACTTTC; CDR3aa: CASAIITKGGDRGANVLTF
abundance: few; len: 15; j_gene: TRBJ1-4; d_gene: .; v_gene: TRBV7-2; CDR3nt: TGTGCCAGCAGCCTGGAATGGGGAAGCGGTGAAAAACTGTTTTTT; CDR3aa: CASSLEWGSGEKLFF
abundance: few; len: 13; j_gene: TRBJ1-4; d_gene: .; v_gene: TRBV7-9; CDR3nt: TGTGCCAGCAGCTTAGGGACAACTGAAAAACTGTTTTTT; CDR3aa: CASSLGTTEKLFF
abundance: few; len: 15; j_gene: TRBJ2-5; d_gene: TRBD1; v_gene: TRBV3-1; CDR3nt: TGTGCCAGCAGCGGCCGGGACAGGGGTTCGGAGACCCAGTACTTC; CDR3aa: CASSGRDRGSETQYF
abundance: few; len: 14; j_gene: TRBJ2-1; d_gene: .; v_gene: TRBV6-2/TRBV6-3; CDR3nt: TGTGCCAGCAGTTACCCACTCTTTGGAGGTGAGCAGTTCTTC; CDR3aa: CASSYPLFGGEQFF
abundance: once; len: 13; j_gene: TRBJ2-5; d_gene: .; v_gene: TRBV12-3/TRBV12-4; CDR3nt: TGTGCCAGCAGACCGGGGACCCAAGGGACCCAGTACTTC; CDR3aa: CASRPGTQGTQYF
abundance: .; len: 16; j_gene: TRBJ2-1; d_gene: .; v_gene: TRBV7-7; CDR3nt: TGTGCTAGCAGCTCAGGGACGGGCAGCTCCTACAATGAGCAGTTCTTC; CDR3aa: CASSSGTGSSYNEQFF
abundance: .; len: 12; j_gene: TRBJ1-2; d_gene: .; v_gene: TRBV12-3/TRBV12-4; CDR3nt: TGTGCCAGCAGTACGGGTTTCTATGGCTACACCTTC; CDR3aa: CASSTGFYGYTF
abundance: .; len: 15; j_gene: TRBJ1-4; d_gene: .; v_gene: TRBV27; CDR3nt: TGTGCCAGCAGTCCCTACTCCCGGAGGAGTGAAAAACTGTTTTTT; CDR3aa: CASSPYSRRSEKLFF
abundance: once; len: 15; j_gene: TRBJ2-5; d_gene: TRBD1; v_gene: TRBV6-6; CDR3nt: TGTGCCAGCAGTAACTCGACAGGGGTAGTAGAGACCCAGAACTTC; CDR3aa: CASSNSTGVVETQNF
abundance: .; len: 19; j_gene: TRBJ2-4; d_gene: TRBD1; v_gene: TRBV15; CDR3nt: TGTGCCACCAGCAGAGGGGAGGGACAGGGGATCCTAGCCAAAAACATTCAGTACTTC; CDR3aa: CATSRGEGQGILAKNIQYF
abundance: many; len: 20; j_gene: TRBJ2-6; d_gene: TRBD2; v_gene: TRBV6-1; CDR3nt: TGTGCCAGCAGCCCCGGACTAGCGGGAGGGATTCACTCTGGGGCCAACGTCCTGACTTTC; CDR3aa: CASSPGLAGGIHSGANVLTF
abundance: .; len: 13; j_gene: TRBJ2-5; d_gene: .; v_gene: TRBV11-2; CDR3nt: TGTGCCAGCAGCTTAGCCCAAGGCCAGACCCAGTACTTC; CDR3aa: CASSLAQGQTQYF
abundance: few; len: 15; j_gene: TRBJ2-5; d_gene: TRBD1; v_gene: TRBV9; CDR3nt: TGTGCCAGCAGCGGCCGGGACAGATCTCAAGAGACCCAGTACTTC; CDR3aa: CASSGRDRSQETQYF